The rows below give T cell receptor beta chains drawn from one sample of a study of cytotoxic CD8 clonotypes in ibrutinib-treated CLL. Profiling relied on immunoSEQ multiplex PCR, and the TCRdb table lists in-frame clones only, not all of them. The table lists 35,000 to 45,000 clones, around 53% of them singletons. The sequenced sample was PBMCs, obtained before ibrutinib treatment. The source of these receptors is a human donor with chronic lymphocytic leukemia. Both conserved end residues are part of each CDR3. Each record gives: J gene, V gene, clone size, CDR3 protein. Size values are once, few and many counts, or a class for expanded clones, and some rows have none.

>TRBJ1-2|TRBV27|many
CASSGGAWNYTF
>TRBJ1-2|TRBV9|.
CASSTRREKGEGYTF
>TRBJ1-6|TRBV5-1|.
CASSLELTGDYNSPLHF
>TRBJ2-2|TRBV5-1|.
CASSLPGLVMMNTGELFF
>TRBJ1-2|TRBV5-1|.
CASSLSGTPTGYTF
>TRBJ1-6|TRBV6-5|.
CASSYSLGQDNSPLHF
>TRBJ2-3|TRBV5-1|.
CASSYSLAGGYRGTDTQYF
>TRBJ2-7|TRBV28|.
CASSLLQGSYEQYF
>TRBJ2-7|TRBV7-9|.
CASSLMSGTSYEQYF
>TRBJ1-1|TRBV11-3|.
CASSLEGSTEAFF
>TRBJ2-7|TRBV10-3|medium-sized
CAISDVGVGQDYEQYF
>TRBJ1-6|TRBV28|.
CASSSANSDNSPLHF
>TRBJ2-6|TRBV9|few
CASSVAHSGANVLTF
>TRBJ2-1|TRBV27|.
CASTLGRGYGHEQFF
>TRBJ1-3|TRBV2|.
CASSRGPGNTIYF
>TRBJ1-2|TRBV18|few
CASSPGKGQLYGYTF
>TRBJ1-3|TRBV6-5|.
CASRNTGVSGNTIYF
>TRBJ2-3|TRBV18|few
CASSWTDTDTQYF
>TRBJ1-4|TRBV30|once
CAWSVGGGVEKLFF
>TRBJ2-7|TRBV6-5|.
CASRRGTYEQYF
>TRBJ2-7|TRBV6-6|few
CASRGQGVTYEQYF
>TRBJ1-5|TRBV27|.
CASGGTGGVRGNQPQHF
>TRBJ1-1|TRBV19|few
CASSIDRGGSEAFF